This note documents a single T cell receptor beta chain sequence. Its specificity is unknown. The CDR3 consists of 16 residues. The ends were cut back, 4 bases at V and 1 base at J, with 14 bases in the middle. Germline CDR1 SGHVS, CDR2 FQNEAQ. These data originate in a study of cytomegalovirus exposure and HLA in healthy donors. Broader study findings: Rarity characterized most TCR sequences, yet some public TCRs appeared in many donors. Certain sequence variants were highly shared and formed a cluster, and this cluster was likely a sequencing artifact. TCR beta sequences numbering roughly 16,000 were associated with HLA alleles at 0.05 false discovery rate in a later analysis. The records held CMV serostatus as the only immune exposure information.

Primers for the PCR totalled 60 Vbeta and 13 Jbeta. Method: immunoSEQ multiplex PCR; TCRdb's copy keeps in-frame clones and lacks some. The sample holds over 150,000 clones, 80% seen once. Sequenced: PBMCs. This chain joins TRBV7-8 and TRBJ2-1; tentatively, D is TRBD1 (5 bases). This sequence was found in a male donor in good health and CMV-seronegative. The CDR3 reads CASSSYRMSSYNEQFF. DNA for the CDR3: TGTGCCAGCAGCTCATACAGGATGAGTTCCTACAATGAGCAGTTCTTC.